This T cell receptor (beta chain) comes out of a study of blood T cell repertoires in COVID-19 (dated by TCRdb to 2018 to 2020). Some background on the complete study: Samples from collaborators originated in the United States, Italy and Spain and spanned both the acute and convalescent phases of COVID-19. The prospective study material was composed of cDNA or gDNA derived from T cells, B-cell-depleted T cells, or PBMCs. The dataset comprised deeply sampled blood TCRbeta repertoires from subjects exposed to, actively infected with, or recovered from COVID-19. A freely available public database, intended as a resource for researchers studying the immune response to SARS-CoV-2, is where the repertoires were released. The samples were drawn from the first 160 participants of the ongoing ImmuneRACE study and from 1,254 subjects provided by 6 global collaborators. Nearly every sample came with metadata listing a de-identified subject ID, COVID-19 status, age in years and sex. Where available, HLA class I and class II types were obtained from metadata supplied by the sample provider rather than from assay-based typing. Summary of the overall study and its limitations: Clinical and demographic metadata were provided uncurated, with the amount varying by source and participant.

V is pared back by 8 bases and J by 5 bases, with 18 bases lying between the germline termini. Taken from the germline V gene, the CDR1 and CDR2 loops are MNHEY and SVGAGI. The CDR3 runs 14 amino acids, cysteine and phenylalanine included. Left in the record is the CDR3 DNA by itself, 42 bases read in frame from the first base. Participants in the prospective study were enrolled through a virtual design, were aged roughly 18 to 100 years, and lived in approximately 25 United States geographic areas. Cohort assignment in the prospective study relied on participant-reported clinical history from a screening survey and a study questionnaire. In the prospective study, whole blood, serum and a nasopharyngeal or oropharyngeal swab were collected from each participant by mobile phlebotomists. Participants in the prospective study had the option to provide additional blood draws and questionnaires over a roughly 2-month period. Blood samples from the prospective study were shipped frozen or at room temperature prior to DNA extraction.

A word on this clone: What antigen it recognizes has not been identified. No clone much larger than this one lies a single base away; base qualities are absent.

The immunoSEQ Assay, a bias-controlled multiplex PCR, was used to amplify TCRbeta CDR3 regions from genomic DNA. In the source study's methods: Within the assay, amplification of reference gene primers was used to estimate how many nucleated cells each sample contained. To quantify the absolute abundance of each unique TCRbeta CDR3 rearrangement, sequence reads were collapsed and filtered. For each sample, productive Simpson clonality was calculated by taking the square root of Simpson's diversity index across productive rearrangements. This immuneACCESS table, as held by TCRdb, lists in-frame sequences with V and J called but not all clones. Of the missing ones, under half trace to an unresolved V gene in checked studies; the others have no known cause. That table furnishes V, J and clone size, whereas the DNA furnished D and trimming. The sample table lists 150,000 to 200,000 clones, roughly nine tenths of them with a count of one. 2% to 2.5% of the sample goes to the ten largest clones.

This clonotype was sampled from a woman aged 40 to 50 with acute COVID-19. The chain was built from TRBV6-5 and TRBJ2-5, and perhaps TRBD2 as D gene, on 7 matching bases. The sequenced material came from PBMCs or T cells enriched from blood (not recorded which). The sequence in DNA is TGTGCCAGCTGGAGGGGGGGCCGTTGGGAGACCCAGTACTTC. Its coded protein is CASWRGGRWETQYF.